The 7 T cell receptor beta chains below all came from one sample that was sequenced in a study of blood T cells in healthy people across ages. A second PCR of roughly 7 to 11 cycles used a sample-barcoded 5' primer and a J-beta primer mix. From the 5' RACE reads, TCRdb called clonotypes with MiXCR, one entry per CDR3 protein. The sample contains just under 550,000 distinct CDR3 sequences, around 24% of which appear only once. This sample was also put to use in a study of T cells of mothers and their children.

The source material was blood. All receptors derive from a boy between 10 and 17 years old in good health.

This rearrangement joins TRBV12-3 or TRBV12-4 to TRBJ2-3, with 8 bases lining up with TRBD1. CDR3 length: 15 residues. J lost 4 bases, V lost 3 bases, and 6 bases had no gene match. DNA for the CDR3: TGTGCCAGCAGTTTGACAGGGGTTAGGTCAGATACGCAGTATTTT. It translates to CASSLTGVRSDTQYF.

This clonotype was seen many times. V and J are TRBV24-1 and TRBJ2-1; 11 bases agree with TRBD1. The CDR3 has 15 amino acids. In germline, CDR1 is KGHDR, CDR2 SFDVKD. With V trimmed by 3 bases and J by 6 bases, 3 bases remained unmatched. Here the CDR3 reads CATSDAGTGGNEQFF. DNA of the CDR3: TGTGCCACCAGTGATGCGGGGACAGGGGGCAATGAGCAGTTCTTC.

This rearrangement joins TRBV7-8 to TRBJ2-5; possibly TRBD1 or TRBD2 for D (5 bases each). V gave up 1 base and J gave up 5 bases, with 11 bases separating them. Germline values: CDR1 SGHVS, CDR2 FQNEAQ. This CDR3 contains 14 residues. CDR3 nucleotide sequence: TGTGCCAGCAGCTTAGTTGTGGGACCGGAGACCCAGTACTTC. It yields the protein CASSLVVGPETQYF.

This clonotype was seen more than once but under ten times. The rearrangement joins TRBV28 to TRBJ2-5, with 8 positions matching TRBD1. The end of the DNA aligns better with TRBJ2-7, so the J call may be wrong. Germline V CDR1 and CDR2: MDHEN, SYDVKM. This CDR3 is built from 15 residues. CDR3 sequence reads: CASSLARTGSYEQYF. For the CDR3, the DNA is TGTGCCAGCAGTTTAGCGCGGACAGGGAGCTACGAGCAGTACTTC.

The chain employs TRBV20-1 and TRBJ2-1; 7 nucleotides match TRBD2. The CDR3 is 15 residues long. V lost 0 bases, J lost 5 bases, and 7 bases stayed unmatched. The germline V gene encodes CDR1 DFQATT and CDR2 SNEGSKA (reference sequence). CDR3 nucleotide sequence: TGCAGTGCTAGAGATGGTCTAGCGGACCACAATGAGCAGTTCTTC. Encoded protein: CSARDGLADHNEQFF.

This CDR3 is CASSQGLLTLYEQYF. For the CDR3, the DNA is TGTGCCAGCAGCCAAGGTCTTTTAACCCTCTACGAGCAGTACTTC. The chain has TRBV4-2 and TRBJ2-7; D ambiguous. Trimming took 1 base from V and 3 from J, leaving 13 bases between them. The germline gives CDR1 LGHNA, CDR2 YNFKEQ. The CDR3 covers 15 residues.

The table lists this clonotype with a few counts. V and J are TRBV9 and TRBJ2-3; 8 bases fit TRBD1. V trimming: 0 bases; J trimming: 0 bases; junction bases outside the gene matches: 6. Germline V gene data show CDR1 as SGDLS and CDR2 as YYNGEE. The CDR3 totals 17 residues. The CDR3 loop reads CASSVAGGRPSTDTQYF. In DNA form, the CDR3 reads TGTGCCAGCAGCGTAGCAGGGGGCAGACCTAGCACAGATACGCAGTATTTT.